This T cell receptor (beta chain) appears in the sequencing data of a study of T cells expressing NK-cell markers. Study information: One of the eight sequenced donors was seronegative, whereas the other seven were HCMV-seropositive.

CDR3 size: 11 residues. The germline CDR1 and CDR2 sequences are ENHRY and SYGVKD. TCRdb reprocessed the 5' RACE reads and reports one entry per CDR3 protein, with no DNA. This sample's table reports more than 400,000 distinct CDR3 sequences. The sequence was obtained from a woman between 18 and 70 years old in good health. The rearrangement uses TRBV10-3 and TRBJ2-7; TCRdb's D call of TRBD2 is untestable without DNA. The sequencing input was blood T cells: a sorted CD56 or NKG2C T cell subset, CD4+ or CD8+ T cells, or bulk PBMC T cells (not recorded which). CDR3 sequence: CAISEGPEQYF.